This passage covers 2 T cell receptor beta chains from one sample sequenced in a study of T-cell memory formation after mild COVID-19. TCRdb reanalysed the 5' RACE reads using MiXCR and keeps one entry per CDR3 protein. The sample records some 150,000 distinct CDR3 sequences, 11% to 15% being singletons. The sample consisted of PBMCs or a T cell subset sorted from them (not recorded which). Receptor source: an adult woman who had mild COVID-19 (a few samples of this study predate the infection). Cell type and time point are not known.

The V and J genes are TRBV13 and TRBJ2-1; TRBD2 matches 12 bases. The CDR3 loop spans 17 amino acids. The germline V gene encodes CDR1 PRHDT and CDR2 FYEKMQ (reference sequence). Losses at the gene ends were 5 bases for V and 0 bases for J; bases not matched to a gene: 5. The CDR3 DNA follows: TGTGCCAGCAGCGAACGGACTAGCGGGGTCTCCTACAATGAGCAGTTCTTC. It codes for CASSERTSGVSYNEQFF.

The V and J genes are TRBV15 and TRBJ2-7, with a possible D match to TRBD1 (5 bases). The ends were cut back, 5 bases at V and 0 bases at J, with 11 bases in the middle. CDR1 and CDR2 from the germline V gene are LNHNV and YYDKDF (reference sequence). The CDR3 spans 14 residues. The CDR3 loop reads CATSDKGYSYEQYF. DNA of the CDR3: TGTGCCACCAGCGACAAGGGGTACTCCTACGAGCAGTACTTC.